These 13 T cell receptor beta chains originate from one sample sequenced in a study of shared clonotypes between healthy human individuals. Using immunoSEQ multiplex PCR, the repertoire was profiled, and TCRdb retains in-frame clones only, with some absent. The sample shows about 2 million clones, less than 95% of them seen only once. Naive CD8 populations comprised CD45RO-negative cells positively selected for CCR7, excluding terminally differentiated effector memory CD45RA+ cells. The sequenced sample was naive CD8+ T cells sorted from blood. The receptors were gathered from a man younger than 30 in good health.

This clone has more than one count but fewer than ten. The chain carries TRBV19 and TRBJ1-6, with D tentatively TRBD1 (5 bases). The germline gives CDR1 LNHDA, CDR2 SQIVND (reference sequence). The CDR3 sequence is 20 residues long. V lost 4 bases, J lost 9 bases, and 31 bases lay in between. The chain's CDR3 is CASSTALVYRQDLGFSPLHF. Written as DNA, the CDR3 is TGTGCCAGTAGTACCGCCCTCGTCTACAGGCAAGATTTAGGTTTTTCACCCCTCCACTTT.

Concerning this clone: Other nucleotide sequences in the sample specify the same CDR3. The CDR3 DNA sequence: TGTGCCAGCAGTTTATTAGGGACAGGGACCTACGAGCAGTACTTC. This gives the protein CASSLLGTGTYEQYF. The chain is built from TRBV27 and TRBJ2-7; 9 positions agree with TRBD1. The CDR3 is made up of 15 amino acids. In germline, CDR1 is MNHEY, CDR2 SMNVEV (reference sequence). With 1 base clipped from V and 2 bases from J, the junction kept 3 bases outside the gene matches.

CDR3 sequence (DNA): TGTGCCAGCAGCTTAGGTTCGGGGGAACCCTACGAGCAGTACTTC. Encoded protein: CASSLGSGEPYEQYF. This chain links TRBV7-3 with TRBJ2-7; D is possibly TRBD2 (6 bases). Germline-derived CDR1 and CDR2 are SGHTA and FQGTGA. Trimming shortened V by 2 bases and J by 2 bases, and 13 bases separated the two germline ends. The CDR3 length is 15 residues.

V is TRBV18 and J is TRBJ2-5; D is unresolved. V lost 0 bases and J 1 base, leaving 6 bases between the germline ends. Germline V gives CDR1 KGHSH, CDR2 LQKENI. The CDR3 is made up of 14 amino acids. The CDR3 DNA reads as TGTGCCAGCTCACCACCGAACAGCCAAGAGACCCAGTACTTC. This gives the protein CASSPPNSQETQYF.

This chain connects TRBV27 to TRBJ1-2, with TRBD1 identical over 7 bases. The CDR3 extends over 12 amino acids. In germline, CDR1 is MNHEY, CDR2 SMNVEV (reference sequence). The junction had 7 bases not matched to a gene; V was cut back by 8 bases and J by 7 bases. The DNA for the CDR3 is TGTGCCAGCTCATACAGGGGCGGTGGCTACACCTTC. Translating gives CASSYRGGGYTF.

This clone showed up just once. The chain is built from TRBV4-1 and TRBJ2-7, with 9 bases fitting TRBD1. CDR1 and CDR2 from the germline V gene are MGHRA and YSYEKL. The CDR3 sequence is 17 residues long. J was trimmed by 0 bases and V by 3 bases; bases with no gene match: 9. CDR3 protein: CASSQVTGGSPSYEQYF. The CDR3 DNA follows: TGCGCCAGCAGCCAGGTAACAGGGGGCAGCCCCTCCTACGAGCAGTACTTC.

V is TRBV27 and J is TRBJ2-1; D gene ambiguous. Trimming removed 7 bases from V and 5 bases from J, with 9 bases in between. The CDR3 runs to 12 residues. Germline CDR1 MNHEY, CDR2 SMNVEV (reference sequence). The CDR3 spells CASNQGNNEQFF. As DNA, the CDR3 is TGTGCCAGCAATCAAGGCAACAATGAGCAGTTCTTC.

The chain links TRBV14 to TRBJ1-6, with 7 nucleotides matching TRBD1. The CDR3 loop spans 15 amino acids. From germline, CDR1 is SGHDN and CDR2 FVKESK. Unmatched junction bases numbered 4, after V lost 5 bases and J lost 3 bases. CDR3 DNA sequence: TGTGCCAGCAGCGCGACAGGGAGCTATAATTCACCCCTCCACTTT. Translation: CASSATGSYNSPLHF. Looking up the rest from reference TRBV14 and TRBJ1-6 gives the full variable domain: EAGVTQFPSHSVIEKGQTVTLRCDPISGHDNLYWYRRVMGKEIKFLLHFVKESKQDESGMPNNRFLAERTGGTYSTLKVQPAELEDSGVYFCASSATGSYNSPLHFGNGTRLTVT.

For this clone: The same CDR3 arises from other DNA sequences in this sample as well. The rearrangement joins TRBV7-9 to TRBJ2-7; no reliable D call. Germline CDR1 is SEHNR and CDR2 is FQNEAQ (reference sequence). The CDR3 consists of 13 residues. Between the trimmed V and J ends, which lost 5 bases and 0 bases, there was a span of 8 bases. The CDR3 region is CASSPALSYEQYF. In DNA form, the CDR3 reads TGTGCCAGCAGCCCGGCTCTCTCCTACGAGCAGTACTTC.

CDR3 protein: CASSYSAGESTYEQYF. In DNA form, the CDR3 reads TGTGCCAGCAGTTACTCTGCGGGGGAGAGCACCTACGAGCAGTACTTC. The V gene is TRBV6-5, the J gene TRBJ2-7; TRBD2 aligns across 7 bases. Trimming at V came to 0 bases and at J to 2 bases, leaving 7 bases not matched to a gene. CDR1 is MNHEY and CDR2 is SVGAGI in the germline V gene. This CDR3 has 16 amino acids.

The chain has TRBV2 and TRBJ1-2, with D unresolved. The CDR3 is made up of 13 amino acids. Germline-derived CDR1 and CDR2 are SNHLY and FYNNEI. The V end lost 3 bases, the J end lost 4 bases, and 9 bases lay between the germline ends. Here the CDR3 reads CASSDNSFYGYTF. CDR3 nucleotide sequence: TGTGCCAGCAGTGATAATAGTTTCTATGGCTACACCTTC.

The CDR3 sequence: CASSLLTGNTDTQYF. The CDR3 region has the DNA TGTGCCAGCAGCCTTCTGACAGGGAACACAGATACGCAGTATTTT. This chain joins TRBV7-9 and TRBJ2-3; TRBD1 matches at 7 bases. With V trimmed by 5 bases and J by 2 bases, 7 bases remained unmatched. Germline CDR1 reads SEHNR; CDR2 reads FQNEAQ (reference sequence). The CDR3 spans 15 residues.

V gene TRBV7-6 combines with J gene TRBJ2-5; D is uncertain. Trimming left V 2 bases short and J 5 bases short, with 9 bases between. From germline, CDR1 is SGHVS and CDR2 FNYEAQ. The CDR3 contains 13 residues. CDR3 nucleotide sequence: TGTGCCAGCAGCTTATTTCCTGGGGAGACCCAGTACTTC. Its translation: CASSLFPGETQYF.